Below are 15 T cell receptor beta chains sequenced from a single sample in a study of shared clonotypes between healthy human individuals. Produced via immunoSEQ multiplex PCR; TCRdb's table is partial and in-frame only. The table has 2.3 million or so clones, approximately 95% seen once. Material: naive CD4+ T cells from PBMCs. Indicated subset: CD45RA+ positively selected. The receptors here all came from a man younger than 35 in good health. Some clones in this sample may be carry-over from other donors' samples.

This sequence joins TRBV7-8 and TRBJ2-1, with D possibly matching TRBD1 (6 bases). V was shortened by 4 bases and J by 0 bases, with 13 bases between the two germline ends. CDR3 length equals 16 residues. Germline CDR1 and CDR2: SGHVS and FQNEAQ. The CDR3 nucleotides read TGTGCCAGCAGCTCCAGGGGACGGTACTCCTACAATGAGCAGTTCTTC. This codes for CASSSRGRYSYNEQFF.

The J gene is TRBJ2-1, the V gene TRBV4-2; 7 positions match TRBD2. The junction had 13 bases not matched to a gene; V was cut back by 0 bases and J by 5 bases. This CDR3 has 18 amino acids. Germline loops: CDR1 LGHNA, CDR2 YNFKEQ. The CDR3 DNA sequence: TGTGCCAGCAGCCAAGATCTGGTGCTGGCTAGCGGAGACAATGAGCAGTTCTTC. Translated, it gives CASSQDLVLASGDNEQFF.

The chain carries TRBV7-9 and TRBJ1-3; 8 bases match TRBD1. The ends lost 8 bases at V and 1 base at J; junction bases unmatched: 4. The germline CDR1 and CDR2 sequences are SEHNR and FQNEAQ (reference sequence). The CDR3 extends over 14 amino acids. CDR3 sequence reads: CASGRTGSGNTIYF. The CDR3 region has the DNA TGTGCCAGCGGCAGGACAGGGTCTGGAAACACCATATATTTT.

The chain has TRBV5-1 and TRBJ2-3; D is possibly TRBD2 (5 bases). V lost 0 bases to trimming and J lost 2 bases, with 7 bases between them. The germline V gene has CDR1 SGHRS and CDR2 YFSETQ. This CDR3 has 14 residues. Here the CDR3 reads CASSLVGITDTQYF. CDR3 sequence (DNA): TGCGCCAGCAGCTTGGTCGGGATCACAGATACGCAGTATTTT.

This clone was observed a single time. Possible read error: a much larger clone is one base away. The sample contains more than one DNA sequence encoding this CDR3. The chain is built from TRBV5-1 and TRBJ2-3; D remains unclear. From germline, CDR1 is SGHRS and CDR2 YFSETQ. This CDR3 is built from 13 residues. The ends were cut back, 1 base at V and 1 base at J, with 4 bases in the middle. CDR3 loop: CASSLQGTDTQYF. CDR3 DNA: TGCGCCAGCAGCTTGCAGGGCACAGATACGCAGTATTTT.

V usage is TRBV15 and J usage is TRBJ2-6, with 12 bases matching TRBD1. CDR1 and CDR2 (germline): LNHNV, YYDKDF (reference sequence). This CDR3 has 21 amino acids. J gave up 4 bases and V 2 bases, and 15 bases lay outside the gene matches. The CDR3 loop is CATSRIPVWDRGRRGANVLTF. The CDR3 DNA sequence: TGTGCCACCAGCAGAATTCCAGTATGGGACAGGGGGCGAAGAGGGGCCAACGTCCTGACTTTC.

The chain joins TRBV28 to TRBJ1-6; D uncertain. The ends were cut back, 4 bases at V and 13 bases at J, with 11 bases in the middle. The CDR3 covers 12 residues. The germline V gene has CDR1 MDHEN and CDR2 SYDVKM. The CDR3, as DNA: TGTGCCAGCAGTTCGCAAGGTTCGCCCCTCCACTTT. Its translation is CASSSQGSPLHF.

The chain combines TRBV27 with TRBJ2-7; 11 bases agree with TRBD2. Germline-derived CDR1 and CDR2 are MNHEY and SMNVEV (reference sequence). The length of the CDR3 is 15 residues. The V gene end was trimmed by 3 bases and the J gene end by 3 bases; junction bases not matched to a gene: 4. In DNA form, the CDR3 reads TGTGCCAGCAGTTTGGCTAGCGGGAGGCACTACGAGCAGTACTTC. Protein: CASSLASGRHYEQYF.

The chain links TRBV7-2 to TRBJ2-2; D not certain. Germline V gene lookup returns CDR1 SGHTA and CDR2 FQGNSA. V lost 2 bases, J lost 0 bases, and 7 bases lay in between. The CDR3 is 15 amino acids. CDR3 DNA: TGTGCCAGCAGCTTATTGCTGCCGAACACCGGGGAGCTGTTTTTT. Amino acid sequence: CASSLLLPNTGELFF.

The chain joins TRBV27 to TRBJ2-7, with a possible D match to TRBD2 (7 bases). V gave up 6 bases and J gave up 3 bases, with 15 bases separating them. Per germline, CDR1 MNHEY and CDR2 SMNVEV (reference sequence). The CDR3 extends over 14 amino acids. CDR3 sequence (DNA): TGTGCCAGCAGCCCCGGGGGGCAGTACTACGAGCAGTACTTC. This encodes CASSPGGQYYEQYF.

The rearrangement uses TRBV28 and TRBJ1-3, with D possibly TRBD1 on 5 matching bases. Trimming pared 2 bases from V and 8 bases from J, leaving 16 bases between. CDR3 length equals 15 residues. CDR1 is MDHEN and CDR2 is SYDVKM in the germline V gene. This chain's CDR3 is CASSLGGTRRDTIYF. CDR3 DNA sequence: TGTGCCAGCAGTTTAGGGGGGACCAGGAGAGACACCATATATTTT.

J is TRBJ2-1 and V is TRBV2; 13 positions agree with TRBD2. J gave up 15 bases and V 5 bases, and 10 bases lay outside the gene matches. Looked up from germline, CDR1 is SNHLY and CDR2 is FYNNEI. This CDR3 comprises 14 residues. CDR3 sequence (DNA): TGTGCCAGCAGTAACGGACTAGCGGGGGAAGTTCCGTTCTTC. Its translation: CASSNGLAGEVPFF.

This chain links TRBV5-1 with TRBJ1-4; D might be TRBD1 (6 bases). Germline lookup yields CDR1 SGHRS and CDR2 YFSETQ. The CDR3 consists of 15 residues. V was clipped by 4 bases and J by 0 bases, with 10 bases between them. The DNA of the CDR3 is TGCGCCAGCAGCCGCGGACAGACAACTAATGAAAAACTGTTTTTT. Translated: CASSRGQTTNEKLFF.

The CDR3 DNA reads TGTGCCAGCAGCTTTTGGGGACTAGCGGACTACGAGCAGTACTTC. This gives the protein CASSFWGLADYEQYF. The rearrangement joins TRBV5-6 to TRBJ2-7; TRBD2 aligns across 11 bases. The CDR3 contains 15 residues. The V and J ends lost 2 bases and 3 bases, in that order; junction bases with no gene match: 4. The germline CDR1 and CDR2 sequences are SGHDT and YYEEEE.

The rearrangement joins TRBV28 to TRBJ2-6; 10 bases are a match to TRBD1. Germline CDR1 and CDR2: MDHEN and SYDVKM. The junction had 14 bases not matched to a gene; V was cut back by 6 bases and J by 0 bases. This CDR3 region has 20 residues. In DNA form, the CDR3 reads TGTGCCAGCAGATTGACGGTAGGGACAGGGGCACCCTCTGGGGCCAACGTCCTGACTTTC. Protein sequence: CASRLTVGTGAPSGANVLTF.